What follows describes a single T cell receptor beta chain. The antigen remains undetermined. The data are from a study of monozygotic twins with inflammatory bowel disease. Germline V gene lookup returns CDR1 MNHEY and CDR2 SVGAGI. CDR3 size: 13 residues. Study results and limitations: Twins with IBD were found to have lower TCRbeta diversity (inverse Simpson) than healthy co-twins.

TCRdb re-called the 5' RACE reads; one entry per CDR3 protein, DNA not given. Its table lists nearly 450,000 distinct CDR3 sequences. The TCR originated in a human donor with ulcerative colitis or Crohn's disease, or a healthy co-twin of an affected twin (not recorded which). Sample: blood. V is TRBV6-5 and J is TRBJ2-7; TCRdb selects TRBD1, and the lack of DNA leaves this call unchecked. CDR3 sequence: CASSSFPGGEQYF.